The 11 T cell receptor beta chains below were found in one sample sequenced in a study of shared clonotypes between healthy human individuals. The table came from immunoSEQ multiplex PCR; TCRdb's copy has only in-frame clones and leaves some out. The sample gives 1,100,000 or so clones, 78% of which show up once; 0.52% is in the top ten. Sequenced material: memory CD4+ T cells from PBMCs. The subset was: CD45RA-negative fraction. The receptors originated from a man between 18 and 35 years old in good health. Some clones in this sample may be carry-over from other donors' samples.

The gene calls are TRBV28 and TRBJ1-5; TRBD1 might be the D (5 bases). Germline values: CDR1 MDHEN, CDR2 SYDVKM. Trimming took off 1 base at V and 0 bases at J, with 10 bases between the two ends. The CDR3 sequence is 16 residues long. CDR3 bases: TGTGCCAGCAGTTTATTACAGGTTACTAGCAATCAGCCCCAGCATTTT. Its translation is CASSLLQVTSNQPQHF.

Notes on this clone: One base away lies a much larger clone, so this may be a sequencing read error. This specimen includes other DNA sequences encoding the same CDR3. This chain joins TRBV11-2 and TRBJ1-2; D is unclear. V was shortened by 4 bases and J by 2 bases, with 2 bases between the two germline ends. The CDR3 is 11 residues long. Germline CDR1 reads SGHAT; CDR2 reads FQNNGV. Written as DNA, the CDR3 is TGTGCCAGCAGCTCGAACTATGGCTACACCTTC. It codes for CASSSNYGYTF.

V and J are TRBV20-1 and TRBJ2-1; D remains unclear. The V and J ends lost 8 bases and 5 bases respectively, with 7 bases between them. The CDR3 has 10 residues. Per the germline V gene, CDR1 is DFQATT and CDR2 is SNEGSKA (reference sequence). CDR3 DNA sequence: TGCAGTACGGGCCACAATGAGCAGTTCTTC. It specifies CSTGHNEQFF.

This sequence joins TRBV11-3 and TRBJ2-1, with 9 bases fitting TRBD1. Germline V gene sequence: CDR1 SGHNT, CDR2 YENEEA. CDR3 length: 15 amino acids. Trimming cost V 8 bases and J 8 bases; bases outside gene matches: 13. DNA of the CDR3: TGTGCCAGCTCCCCCCGGACAGGGGCTATCGATGAGCAGTTCTTC. Its protein product is CASSPRTGAIDEQFF.

V is TRBV25-1 and J is TRBJ2-7; 9 bases map to TRBD2. Looked up from germline, CDR1 is MGHDK and CDR2 is SYGVNS. This CDR3 is 17 amino acids long. The ends lost 4 bases at V and 3 bases at J; junction bases unmatched: 13. As DNA, the CDR3 is TGTGCCAGCAGTGTTTATGGGCTAGCGGGGATAGACTACGAGCAGTACTTC. Protein sequence: CASSVYGLAGIDYEQYF.

The genes are TRBV12-5 and TRBJ1-3, with unresolved D. The CDR3 is 14 amino acids. V was trimmed by 4 bases and J by 0 bases, leaving 7 bases between them. The V gene's germline CDR1 is LGHNT and CDR2 FRNRAP. The CDR3 loop reads CASGSGTSGNTIYF. In DNA form, the CDR3 reads TGTGCTAGTGGTTCTGGCACCTCTGGAAACACCATATATTTT.

This clone appeared a single time. The chain employs TRBV10-3 and TRBJ2-7; 8 bases are shared with TRBD1. This CDR3 has 13 residues. Germline trimming cut 10 bases from V and 2 bases from J; bases unmatched to any gene: 7. CDR1 is ENHRY, CDR2 SYGVKD, per germline. CDR3 residues: CATSTGAPYEQYF. The CDR3 DNA reads TGTGCCACCTCGACAGGGGCACCCTACGAGCAGTACTTC.

The chain has TRBV19 and TRBJ1-5; 7 bases are a match to TRBD1. The trim removed 3 bases at V and 9 bases at J, leaving 8 bases unmatched. Looked up from germline, CDR1 is LNHDA and CDR2 is SQIVND (reference sequence). The CDR3 covers 14 residues. The DNA for the CDR3 is TGTGCCAGTAGTATGGGACAGTTAGGTCGGCCCCAGCATTTT. Translation: CASSMGQLGRPQHF.

V usage is TRBV28 and J usage is TRBJ2-7; tentatively, D is TRBD1 or TRBD2 (5 bases each). The V gene lost 3 bases and the J gene lost 1 base, with 19 bases spanning the gap. This CDR3 region has 17 residues. Germline-derived CDR1 and CDR2 are MDHEN and SYDVKM. CDR3 loop: CASSFASGPLTSYEQYF. CDR3 DNA sequence: TGTGCCAGCAGTTTTGCCTCGGGGCCACTAACATCCTACGAGCAGTACTTC.

The chain couples TRBV5-3 to TRBJ2-1; D may be TRBD1 (7 bases). TRBV5-3 is an open reading frame, and its role is uncertain. CDR3 length: 16 residues. The germline V and J ends were trimmed by 0 bases and 5 bases, with 15 bases remaining between them. The DNA of the CDR3 is TGTGCCAGAAGCTTGGTACCACAGGGGACTCACAATGAGCAGTTCTTC. Translation gives CARSLVPQGTHNEQFF.

This clone was recorded a few times. This sequence joins TRBV28 and TRBJ2-1; D possibly matches TRBD1 or TRBD2 (5 bases each). The CDR3 is 17 amino acids. V was shortened by 4 bases and J by 4 bases, with 20 bases between the two germline ends. CDR1 is MDHEN and CDR2 is SYDVKM in the germline V gene. CDR3 bases: TGTGCCAGCAGTTCCCCCTCCTCGGGGACGATTTACAATGAGCAGTTCTTC. Residues: CASSSPSSGTIYNEQFF.